This is a list of T cell receptor beta chains from one sample in a study of T cell responses to AZD1222 COVID-19 vaccine. Method: immunoSEQ multiplex PCR; TCRdb's copy keeps in-frame clones and lacks some. The sample consists of more than 100,000 clones, 70% to 90% of them appearing once. The specimen comprised peripheral blood, sampled on day 0 of AZD1222 vaccination. All receptors come from an adult in good health. The CDR3 runs from the conserved cysteine through the conserved F or W. The order of the fields is D gene, V gene, clone size, J gene, CDR3 DNA, CDR3 protein. A D gene is named only where the DNA matches it firmly. Some rows mark clone size as missing; the rest say once, few, many or name a class of expanded clone.

.	TRBV18	.	TRBJ2-7	TGTGCCAGCTCACCAAACAGGCTCGGCGACGAGCAGTACTTC	CASSPNRLGDEQYF
TRBD2	TRBV29-1	.	TRBJ2-3	TGCAGCGCTGGGGAGCACGGGGGGGCAATAGATACGCAGTATTTT	CSAGEHGGAIDTQYF
.	TRBV5-1	.	TRBJ2-6	TGCGCCAGCAGCGCGTGGGCAACTGGGGCCAACGTCCTGACTTTC	CASSAWATGANVLTF
TRBD1	TRBV5-1	.	TRBJ2-1	TGCGCCAGCAGCTCGGGACAGGGGGCAGAGGAGCAGTTCTTC	CASSSGQGAEEQFF
TRBD2	TRBV6-5	.	TRBJ2-5	TGTGCCAGCAAAAGCGGGGGGGCCGGGGAGACCCAGTACTTC	CASKSGGAGETQYF
TRBD1	TRBV30	.	TRBJ1-2	TGTGCCTGGAGTGGGACAGGGAGTAACTATGGCTACACCTTC	CAWSGTGSNYGYTF
.	TRBV29-1	.	TRBJ2-5	TGCAGCGTTGGGGGTCGCCCCCCAGGGGACGGGACCCAGTACTTC	CSVGGRPPGDGTQYF
.	TRBV6-6	once	TRBJ2-2	TGTGCCGGCCGGGTATCGTCGGTCGGGGAGCTGTTTTTT	CAGRVSSVGELFF
.	TRBV18	few	TRBJ1-3	TGTGCCAGCTCACCATCAGGCAGCTCTGGAAACACCATATATTTT	CASSPSGSSGNTIYF
.	TRBV7-2	.	TRBJ2-7	TGTGCCAGCAGCTTAGCAAATGAGCAGTACTTC	CASSLANEQYF
.	TRBV3-1/TRBV3-2	.	TRBJ2-7	TGTGCCAGCAGCCAAGGGTTGGTCGGGTGGTCGGAGCAGTACTTC	CASSQGLVGWSEQYF
.	TRBV19	few	TRBJ2-1	TGTGCCAGTAGTATACAGGGGAGTGCGGACAATGAGCAGTTCTTC	CASSIQGSADNEQFF
TRBD1	TRBV28	.	TRBJ1-1	TGTGCCAGCAGCCTACAGGGGGGTGGAAATGAAGCTTTCTTT	CASSLQGGGNEAFF